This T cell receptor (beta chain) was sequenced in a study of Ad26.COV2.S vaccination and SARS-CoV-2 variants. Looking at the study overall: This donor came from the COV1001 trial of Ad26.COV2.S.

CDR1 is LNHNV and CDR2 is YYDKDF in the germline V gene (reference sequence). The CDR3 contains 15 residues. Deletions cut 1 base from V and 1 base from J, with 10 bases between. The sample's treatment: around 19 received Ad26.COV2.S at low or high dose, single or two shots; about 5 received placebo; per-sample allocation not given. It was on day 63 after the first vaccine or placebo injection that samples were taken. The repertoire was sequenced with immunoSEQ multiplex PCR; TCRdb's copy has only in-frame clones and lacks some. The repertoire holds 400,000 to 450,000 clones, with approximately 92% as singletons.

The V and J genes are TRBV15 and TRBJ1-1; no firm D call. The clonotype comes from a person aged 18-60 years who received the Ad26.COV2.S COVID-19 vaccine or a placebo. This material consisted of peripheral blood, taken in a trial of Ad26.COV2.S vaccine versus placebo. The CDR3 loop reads CATSRADLGNTEAFF. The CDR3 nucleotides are TGTGCCACCAGCAGAGCGGATTTGGGGAACACTGAAGCTTTCTTT.